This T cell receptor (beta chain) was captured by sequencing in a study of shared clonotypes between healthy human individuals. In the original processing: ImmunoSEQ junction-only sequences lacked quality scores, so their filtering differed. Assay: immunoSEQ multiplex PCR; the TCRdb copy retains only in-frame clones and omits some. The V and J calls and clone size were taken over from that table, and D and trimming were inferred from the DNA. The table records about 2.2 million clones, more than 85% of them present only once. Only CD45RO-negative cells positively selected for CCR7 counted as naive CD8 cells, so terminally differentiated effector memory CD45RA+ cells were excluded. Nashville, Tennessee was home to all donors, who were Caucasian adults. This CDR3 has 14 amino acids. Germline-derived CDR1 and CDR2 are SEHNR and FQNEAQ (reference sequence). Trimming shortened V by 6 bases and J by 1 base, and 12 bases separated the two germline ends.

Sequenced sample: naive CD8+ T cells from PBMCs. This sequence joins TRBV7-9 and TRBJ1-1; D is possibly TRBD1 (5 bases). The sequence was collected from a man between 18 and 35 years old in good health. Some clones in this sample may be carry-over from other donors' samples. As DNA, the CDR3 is TGTGCCAGCAGTCAGGGACCGCCGAACACTGAAGCTTTCTTT. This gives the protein CASSQGPPNTEAFF.